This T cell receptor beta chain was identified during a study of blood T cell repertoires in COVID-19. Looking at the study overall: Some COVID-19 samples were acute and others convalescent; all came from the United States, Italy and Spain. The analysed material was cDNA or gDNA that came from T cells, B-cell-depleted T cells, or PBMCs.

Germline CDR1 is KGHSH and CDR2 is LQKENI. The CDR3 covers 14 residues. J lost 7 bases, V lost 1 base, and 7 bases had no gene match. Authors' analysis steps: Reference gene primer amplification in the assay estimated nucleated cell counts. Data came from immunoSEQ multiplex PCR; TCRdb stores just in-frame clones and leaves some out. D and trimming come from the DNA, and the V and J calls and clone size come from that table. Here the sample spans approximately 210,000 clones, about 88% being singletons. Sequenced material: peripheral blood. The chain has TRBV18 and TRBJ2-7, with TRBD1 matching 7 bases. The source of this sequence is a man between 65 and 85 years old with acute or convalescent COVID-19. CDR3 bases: TGTGCCAGCTCACCACGGGACAGCCTTGGTGAGCAGTACTTC. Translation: CASSPRDSLGEQYF.